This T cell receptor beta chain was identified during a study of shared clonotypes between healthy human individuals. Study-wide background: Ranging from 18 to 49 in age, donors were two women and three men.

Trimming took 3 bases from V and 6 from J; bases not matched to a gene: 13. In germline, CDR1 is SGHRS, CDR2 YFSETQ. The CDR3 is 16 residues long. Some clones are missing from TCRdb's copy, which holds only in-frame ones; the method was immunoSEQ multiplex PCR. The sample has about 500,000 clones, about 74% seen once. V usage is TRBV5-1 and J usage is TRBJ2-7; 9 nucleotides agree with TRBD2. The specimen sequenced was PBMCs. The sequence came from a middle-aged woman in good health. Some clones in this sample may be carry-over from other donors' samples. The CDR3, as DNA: TGCGCCAGCAGCTCATTAGCGGGAGAGGGACCTTTCGAGCAGTACTTC. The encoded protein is CASSSLAGEGPFEQYF. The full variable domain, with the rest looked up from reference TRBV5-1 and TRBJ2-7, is KAGVTQTPRYLIKTRGQQVTLSCSPISGHRSVSWYQQTPGQGLQFLFEYFSETQRNKGNFPGRFSGRQFSNSRSEMNVSTLELGDSALYLCASSSLAGEGPFEQYFGPGTRLTVT.